Ten or more counts support the clone carrying this T cell receptor (beta chain). The antigen remains undetermined. These data are taken from a study of T cells after posttransplantation cyclophosphamide. Libraries were prepared by immunoSEQ multiplex PCR; TCRdb keeps only in-frame clonotypes and omits some of them. Altogether around 10,000 clones were found in the sample, and no singletons occur. Points from the study as a whole: Donor-recipient repertoire similarity was low at 1-2 months, rising over year one.

Trimming cost V 5 bases and J 3 bases, with 16 bases left between them. The germline gives CDR1 LNHDA, CDR2 SQIVND (reference sequence). This CDR3 has 16 residues. A marrow graft followed busulfan-fludarabine conditioning, with cyclophosphamide on days +3 and +4. The V gene is TRBV19, the J gene TRBJ2-2; D gene unclear. The receptor's source is a female patient in her 40s who received an allogeneic stem cell transplant from a related donor, was CMV-positive, and had no GVHD. Some T cells may be transferred from the graft donor. Sequenced material: PBMCs, taken after allogeneic stem cell transplant with posttransplant cyclophosphamide. CDR3 DNA: TGTGCCAGTAGTCTACGGCGAGGAAGGGACACCGGGGAGCTGTTTTTT. Protein sequence: CASSLRRGRDTGELFF.